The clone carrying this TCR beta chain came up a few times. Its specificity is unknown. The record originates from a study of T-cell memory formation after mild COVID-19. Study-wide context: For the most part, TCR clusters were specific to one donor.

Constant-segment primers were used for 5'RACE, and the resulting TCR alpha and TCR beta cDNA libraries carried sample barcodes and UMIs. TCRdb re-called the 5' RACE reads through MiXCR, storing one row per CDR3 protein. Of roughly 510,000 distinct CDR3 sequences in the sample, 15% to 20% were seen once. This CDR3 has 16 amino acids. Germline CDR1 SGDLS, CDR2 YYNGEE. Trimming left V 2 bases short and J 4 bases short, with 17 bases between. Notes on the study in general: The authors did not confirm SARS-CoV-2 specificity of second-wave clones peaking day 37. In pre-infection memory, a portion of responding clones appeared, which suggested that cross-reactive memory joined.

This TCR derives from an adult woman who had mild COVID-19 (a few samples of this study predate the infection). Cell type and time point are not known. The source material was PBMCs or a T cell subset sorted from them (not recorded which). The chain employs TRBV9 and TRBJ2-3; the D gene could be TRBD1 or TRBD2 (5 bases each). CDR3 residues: CASSVGTRFEADTQYF. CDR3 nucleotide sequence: TGTGCCAGCAGCGTTGGGACGCGGTTTGAGGCAGATACGCAGTATTTT. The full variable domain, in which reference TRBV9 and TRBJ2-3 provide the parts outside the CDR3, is DSGVTQTPKHLITATGQRVTLRCSPRSGDLSVYWYQQSLDQGLQFLIQYYNGEERAKGNILERFSAQQFPDLHSELNLSSLELGDSALYFCASSVGTRFEADTQYFGPGTRLTVL.